In this sample, the clone carrying this TCR beta chain turned up once. This record belongs to a study of post-analysis software for immune sequencing data. Whole-study context: There were relapsing-remitting, secondary progressive and progressive-relapsing multiple sclerosis among the disease courses included.

Every TCR beta cDNA library bore unique molecular identifiers. A population of about 0.95 to 10 million T cells gave rise to about half a million cDNA molecules. TCRdb analysed the PCR reads with MiXCR anew, one entry per CDR3 protein. The sample records a few hundred thousand distinct CDR3 sequences, approximately 34% being singletons. This receptor was identified in a girl aged 2-17 years with multiple sclerosis. The sequencing input was blood.

CDR3 in amino acids: CASSQDTGPGNTIYF. CDR3 DNA: TGCGCCAGCAGCCAAGATACAGGGCCTGGAAACACCATATATTTT. The rearrangement joins TRBV4-1 to TRBJ1-3; D might be TRBD1 (6 bases). V was trimmed by 0 bases and J by 2 bases, leaving 8 bases between them. CDR1 MGHRA and CDR2 YSYEKL come from the germline V gene. The CDR3 is made up of 15 amino acids.